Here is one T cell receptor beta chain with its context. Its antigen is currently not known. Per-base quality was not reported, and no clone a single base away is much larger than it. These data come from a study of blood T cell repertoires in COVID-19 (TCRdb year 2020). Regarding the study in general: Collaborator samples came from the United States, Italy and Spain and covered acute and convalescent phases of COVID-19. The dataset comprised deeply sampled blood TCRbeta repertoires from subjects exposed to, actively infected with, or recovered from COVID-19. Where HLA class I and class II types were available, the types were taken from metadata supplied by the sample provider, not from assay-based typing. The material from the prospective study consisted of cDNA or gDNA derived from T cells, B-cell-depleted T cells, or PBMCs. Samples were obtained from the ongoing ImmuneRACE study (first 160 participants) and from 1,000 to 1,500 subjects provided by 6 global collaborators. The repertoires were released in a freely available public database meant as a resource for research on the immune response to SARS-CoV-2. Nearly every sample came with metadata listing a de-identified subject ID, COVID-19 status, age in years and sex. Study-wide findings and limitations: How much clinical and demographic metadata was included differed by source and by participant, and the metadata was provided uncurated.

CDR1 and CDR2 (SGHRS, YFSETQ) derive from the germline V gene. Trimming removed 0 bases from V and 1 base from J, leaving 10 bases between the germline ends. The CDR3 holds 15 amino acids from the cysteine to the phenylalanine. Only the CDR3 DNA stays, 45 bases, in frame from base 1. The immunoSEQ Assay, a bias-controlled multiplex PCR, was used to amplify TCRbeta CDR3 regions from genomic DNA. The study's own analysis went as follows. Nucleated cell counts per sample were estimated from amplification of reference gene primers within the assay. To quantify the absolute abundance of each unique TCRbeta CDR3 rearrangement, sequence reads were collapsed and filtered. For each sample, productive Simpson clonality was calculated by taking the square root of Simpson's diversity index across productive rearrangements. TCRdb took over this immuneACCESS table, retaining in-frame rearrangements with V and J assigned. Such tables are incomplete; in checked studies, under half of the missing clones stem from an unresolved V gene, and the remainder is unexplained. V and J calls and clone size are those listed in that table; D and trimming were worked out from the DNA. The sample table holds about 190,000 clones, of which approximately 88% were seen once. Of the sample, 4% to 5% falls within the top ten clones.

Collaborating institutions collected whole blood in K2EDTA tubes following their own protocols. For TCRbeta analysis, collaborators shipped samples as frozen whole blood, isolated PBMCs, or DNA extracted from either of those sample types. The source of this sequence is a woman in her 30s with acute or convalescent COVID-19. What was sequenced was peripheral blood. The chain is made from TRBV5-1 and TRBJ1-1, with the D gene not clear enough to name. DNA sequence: TGCGCCAGCAGCTTGGATCGACTGCGGAACACTGAAGCTTTCTTT. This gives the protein CASSLDRLRNTEAFF.